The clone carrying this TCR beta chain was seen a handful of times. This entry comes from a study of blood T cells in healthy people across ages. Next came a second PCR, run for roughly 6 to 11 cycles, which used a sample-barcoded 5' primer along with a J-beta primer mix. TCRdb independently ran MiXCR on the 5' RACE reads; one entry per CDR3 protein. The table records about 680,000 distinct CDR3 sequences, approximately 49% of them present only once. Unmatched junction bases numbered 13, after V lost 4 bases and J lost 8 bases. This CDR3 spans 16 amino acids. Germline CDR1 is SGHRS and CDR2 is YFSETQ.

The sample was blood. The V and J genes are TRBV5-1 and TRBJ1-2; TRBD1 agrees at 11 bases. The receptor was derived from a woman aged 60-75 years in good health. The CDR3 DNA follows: TGCGCCAGCAGCCCGGGACAGGGGGACCTCTCAGGGGGCTACACCTTC. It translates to CASSPGQGDLSGGYTF.